Below, one T cell receptor (beta chain) is given with its context. This record belongs to a study of blood T cell repertoires in COVID-19. Study-wide context: Researchers got acute and convalescent COVID-19 samples from the United States, Italy and Spain.

Losses at the gene ends were 8 bases for V and 3 bases for J; bases not matched to a gene: 10. Germline V CDR1 and CDR2: MNHEY, SVGAGI. The CDR3 spans 15 residues. Methods used by the authors: Researchers report that nucleated cell counts were estimated from reference gene primer amplification. The table came from immunoSEQ multiplex PCR; TCRdb's copy has only in-frame clones and leaves some out. V, J and clone size are taken as reported in that table, and D and trimming were inferred from the DNA itself. The sample has 85,000 to 95,000 clones, approximately 85% seen once. The V call is TRBV6-5, the J call TRBJ2-3; 8 nucleotides match TRBD2. This receptor was obtained from a human donor in a cohort sampled during active COVID-19. Sequencing was carried out using peripheral blood. The CDR3 coding sequence is TGTGCCAGCCGGGGTGCCGGGAGGGGGACAGATACGCAGTATTTT. It translates to CASRGAGRGTDTQYF.